The source of this TCR beta chain is a study of cytomegalovirus exposure and HLA in healthy donors. Vbeta (60) and Jbeta (13) primers were used in the PCR. Libraries were prepared by immunoSEQ multiplex PCR; TCRdb keeps only in-frame clonotypes and omits some of them. The sample gives about 130,000 clones, 75% to 90% of which show up once; 5.5% to 7.5% is in the top ten. Trimming took 2 bases from V and 4 from J; bases not matched to a gene: 6. CDR3 size: 15 residues. From germline, CDR1 is KGHSH and CDR2 LQKENI. Overall study results and limits: It was reported that the classifier diagnosed cytomegalovirus status with high specificity and sensitivity in both the original and validation cohorts.

About this clone itself: Its antigen is not identified.

This receptor was identified in a woman in her forties in good health and CMV-seropositive. V is TRBV18 and J is TRBJ2-7; 9 bases are a match to TRBD1. Material: PBMCs. CDR3 residues: CASSPGTGTAYEQYF. The CDR3 nucleotides read TGTGCCAGCTCACCAGGGACAGGGACTGCGTACGAGCAGTACTTC.